The 28 T cell receptor beta chains below come from one sample, sequenced in a study of shared clonotypes between healthy human individuals (dated by TCRdb to about 2020). Library preparation employed the immunoSEQ multiplex PCR assay. TCRdb re-hosts the immuneACCESS table, in-frame sequences only. Its copies lack some clones; in the studies checked, an unresolved V gene accounts for under half of them, and the cause for the rest is not known. In this sample the table shows about 530,000 clones, about 75% of which occur a single time. Around 13% of the sample belongs to the ten largest clones. Sequencing used PBMCs. Receptor source: a woman aged 40 to 50 in good health. Some clones in this sample may be carry-over from other donors' samples.

The chain uses TRBV19 and TRBJ1-1; D is ambiguous. Deletions cut 4 bases from V and 0 bases from J, with 12 bases between. The CDR3 is 15 residues long. The germline V gene has CDR1 LNHDA and CDR2 SQIVND (reference sequence). This CDR3 reads CASSRQASMNTEAFF. CDR3 in DNA: TGTGCCAGTAGTAGGCAAGCAAGCATGAACACTGAAGCTTTCTTT.

V gene TRBV4-3 combines with J gene TRBJ2-7; possibly TRBD2 for D (5 bases). The ends were cut back, 1 base at V and 1 base at J, with 14 bases in the middle. Germline CDR1 LGHNA, CDR2 YSLEER. The length of the CDR3 is 16 residues. Here the CDR3 reads CASSQGWASSSYEQYF. The CDR3 DNA follows: TGCGCCAGCAGCCAAGGATGGGCTAGCAGTTCCTACGAGCAGTACTTC.

This clone was seen once. The chain couples TRBV28 to TRBJ2-1; 8 bases are a match to TRBD2. CDR1 and CDR2 from the germline V gene are MDHEN and SYDVKM. The CDR3 totals 14 residues. Losses at the gene ends were 3 bases for V and 4 bases for J; bases not matched to a gene: 2. The chain's CDR3 is CASSFSGIYNEQFF. The CDR3, as DNA: TGTGCCAGCAGTTTTAGCGGGATATACAATGAGCAGTTCTTC.

The chain recombines TRBV9 with TRBJ1-1, with D maybe TRBD1 (5 bases). Germline CDR1 and CDR2: SGDLS and YYNGEE. Between the trimmed V and J ends, which lost 2 bases and 5 bases, there was a span of 13 bases. CDR3 length equals 14 residues. The CDR3 DNA follows: TGTGCCAGCAGCGTCACTTCGGGGGGTACTGAAGCTTTCTTT. Amino acids: CASSVTSGGTEAFF. The variable domain in full, completed from reference TRBV9 and TRBJ1-1, reads DSGVTQTPKHLITATGQRVTLRCSPRSGDLSVYWYQQSLDQGLQFLIQYYNGEERAKGNILERFSAQQFPDLHSELNLSSLELGDSALYFCASSVTSGGTEAFFGQGTRLTVV.

The chain recombines TRBV11-2 with TRBJ2-1, with D perhaps matching TRBD1 (5 bases). V shed 3 bases and J shed 0 bases, with 12 bases lying between them. CDR3 length equals 16 residues. CDR1 is SGHAT and CDR2 is FQNNGV in the germline V gene. The CDR3, as DNA: TGTGCCAGCAGCTTTCATCGGACACCCTCCTACAATGAGCAGTTCTTC. This sequence encodes CASSFHRTPSYNEQFF.

The chain carries TRBV27 and TRBJ1-1; TRBD1 aligns across 11 bases. Germline CDR1 and CDR2: MNHEY and SMNVEV (reference sequence). After removal of 2 bases from V and 6 bases from J, the junction contained 8 bases not matched to a gene. This CDR3 has 16 amino acids. This chain's CDR3 is CASSLGWTGGASEAFF. CDR3 in DNA: TGTGCCAGCAGTTTAGGGTGGACAGGGGGCGCATCTGAAGCTTTCTTT.

This clone was seen only a few times. V is TRBV27 and J is TRBJ2-2, with unresolved D. V lost 6 bases, J lost 6 bases, and 14 bases lay in between. Germline V lookup: CDR1 MNHEY, CDR2 SMNVEV (reference sequence). The CDR3 is made up of 14 amino acids. In DNA form, the CDR3 reads TGTGCCAGCAGATCCTGGGAAAGAGCCGGGGAGCTGTTTTTT. It yields the protein CASRSWERAGELFF.

CDR3 coding DNA: TGTGCCAGCAGCCCCAATCGACAGCCGAACACTGAAGCTTTCTTT. This translates into CASSPNRQPNTEAFF. The chain employs TRBV7-8 and TRBJ1-1, with a possible D match to TRBD1 (5 bases). The CDR3 loop spans 15 amino acids. Germline V gene sequence: CDR1 SGHVS, CDR2 FQNEAQ. V gave up 5 bases and J gave up 1 base, with 14 bases separating them.

The chain couples TRBV5-1 to TRBJ2-3; 7 bases align to TRBD1. The CDR3 sequence is 16 residues long. Germline V gives CDR1 SGHRS, CDR2 YFSETQ. Germline trimming cut 6 bases from V and 2 bases from J; bases unmatched to any gene: 12. For the CDR3, the DNA is TGCGCCAGCACCGAACAGGGGCGGACATACACAGATACGCAGTATTTT. Translation gives CASTEQGRTYTDTQYF.

This clone was recorded at least ten times. This same CDR3 is encoded by further DNA sequences in the sample. The gene calls are TRBV2 and TRBJ2-2; D unclear. Trimming cost V 7 bases and J 5 bases, with 8 bases left between them. The germline V gene has CDR1 SNHLY and CDR2 FYNNEI. CDR3 length equals 12 residues. The chain's CDR3 is CASNLVTGELFF. Here the CDR3 DNA reads TGTGCCAGCAATCTGGTGACCGGGGAGCTGTTTTTT.

CDR3 coding DNA: TGTGCCAGCAGCTTAGAGGGTAGCGGGATCTCAGATACGCAGTATTTT. This encodes CASSLEGSGISDTQYF. The chain is built from TRBV11-2 and TRBJ2-3; TRBD2 aligns across 8 bases. CDR1 and CDR2 (germline): SGHAT, FQNNGV. This CDR3 region has 16 residues. With V trimmed by 0 bases and J by 4 bases, 6 bases remained unmatched.

This clone showed up just a few times. One end of the junction does not line up with germline, which may come from a read error. This CDR3 is CAWRSENTEACF. The CDR3, as DNA: TGTGCCTGGAGATCAGAGAACACTGAAGCTTGCTTT. This chain links TRBV30 with TRBJ1-1; D not certain. The CDR3 runs to 12 residues. CDR1 GTSNPN and CDR2 SVGIG come from the germline V gene (reference sequence).

V and J are TRBV6-5 and TRBJ2-5, with 8 nucleotides matching TRBD2. The DNA matches TRBJ2-7 better at its end, which makes the J call doubtful. Germline-derived CDR1 and CDR2 are MNHEY and SVGAGI. This CDR3 is built from 13 residues. DNA for the CDR3: TGTGCCAGCGCACTAGCGGTCAACTACGAGCAGTACTTC. Amino acids: CASALAVNYEQYF.

V gene TRBV18 combines with J gene TRBJ2-5; D is perhaps TRBD1 or TRBD2 (5 bases each). V lost 5 bases and J 3 bases, leaving 19 bases between the germline ends. The CDR3 is 16 amino acids. CDR1 is KGHSH, CDR2 LQKENI, per germline. The CDR3 sequence is CASSGAGRGAKETQYF. CDR3 coding DNA: TGTGCCAGCTCAGGGGCCGGAAGAGGGGCGAAAGAGACCCAGTACTTC.

About this clone itself: This sample includes further DNA sequences coding for the same CDR3. The V gene is TRBV5-4, the J gene TRBJ2-3; D call uncertain. The CDR3 spans 12 residues. Trimming took 0 bases from V and 3 from J, leaving 2 bases between them. Germline CDR1 reads SGHNT; CDR2 reads YYREEE (reference sequence). The CDR3 bases are TGTGCCAGCAGCTTGGATACAGATACGCAGTATTTT. Protein sequence: CASSLDTDTQYF.

This chain connects TRBV5-5 to TRBJ2-5, with D possibly matching TRBD2 (5 bases). V lost 0 bases, J lost 5 bases, and 17 bases lay in between. Germline values: CDR1 SGHKS, CDR2 YYEKEE (reference sequence). The CDR3 length is 16 residues. CDR3 DNA: TGTGCCAGCAGCTTGGTAGAGGTAGCGCCCGCGGAGACCCAGTACTTC. Translated, it gives CASSLVEVAPAETQYF.

The J gene is TRBJ1-1, the V gene TRBV29-1; D is unresolved. Germline V lookup: CDR1 SQVTM, CDR2 ANQGSEA. V was shortened by 8 bases and J by 1 base, with 11 bases between the two germline ends. The CDR3 sequence is 12 residues long. This CDR3 reads CSYLVGNTEAFF. CDR3 bases: TGCAGCTATTTAGTCGGGAACACTGAAGCTTTCTTT.

This clone is a singleton in its sample. V and J are TRBV27 and TRBJ2-5; D unclear. The germline V gene has CDR1 MNHEY and CDR2 SMNVEV (reference sequence). There are 16 residues in the CDR3. With 2 bases removed from V and 3 bases from J, the gap between germline ends came to 16 bases. Here the CDR3 DNA reads TGTGCCAGCAGTTTAGGTTTCGGTCGGGCGGAAGAGACCCAGTACTTC. Translation: CASSLGFGRAEETQYF.

This chain connects TRBV27 to TRBJ1-5; 9 bases align to TRBD1. This CDR3 has 16 residues. CDR1 is MNHEY, CDR2 SMNVEV, per germline (reference sequence). J lost 3 bases, V lost 6 bases, and 9 bases had no gene match. The CDR3 DNA is TGTGCCAGCAGCGCGGTACAGGGGGCCGCCAATCAGCCCCAGCATTTT. It encodes CASSAVQGAANQPQHF.

The chain joins TRBV29-1 to TRBJ2-7, with D tentatively TRBD1 or TRBD2 (5 bases each). V gave up 4 bases and J gave up 0 bases, with 10 bases separating them. The CDR3 has 13 residues. Germline loops: CDR1 SQVTM, CDR2 ANQGSEA. The CDR3 here is CSVGQGDSYEQYF. The CDR3 nucleotides are TGCAGCGTTGGTCAGGGAGACTCCTACGAGCAGTACTTC.

The genes are TRBV7-3 and TRBJ2-1; 12 nucleotides agree with TRBD2. The CDR3 contains 19 residues. Trimming removed 1 base from V and 12 bases from J; junction bases left unmatched: 19. Germline V lookup: CDR1 SGHTA, CDR2 FQGTGA. The CDR3 bases are TGTGCCAGCAGCTTAAAGGGAAACAGGGGGCTAGCGGGAGGGCCGGGGCAGTTCTTC. Translating it yields CASSLKGNRGLAGGPGQFF.

The gene calls are TRBV30 and TRBJ2-1; maybe TRBD2 (5 bases). CDR3 length equals 14 residues. The germline CDR1 and CDR2 sequences are GTSNPN and SVGIG (reference sequence). The ends were cut back, 3 bases at V and 6 bases at J, with 15 bases in the middle. The CDR3 DNA reads TGTGCCTGGAGAGGCCTAGCTTATTTCAATGAGCAGTTCTTC. Amino acid sequence: CAWRGLAYFNEQFF.

This clone has more than one count but fewer than ten. The chain links TRBV9 to TRBJ1-1; the D gene is possibly TRBD1 (5 bases). The ends were cut back, 0 bases at V and 7 bases at J, with 10 bases in the middle. Germline V gene sequence: CDR1 SGDLS, CDR2 YYNGEE. The CDR3 has 13 amino acids. Here the CDR3 reads CASSVGDGNEAFF. The CDR3 nucleotides read TGTGCCAGCAGCGTAGGGGACGGAAATGAAGCTTTCTTT.

This clone has only a few counts. The chain is built from TRBV6-4 and TRBJ2-1, with D perhaps matching TRBD1 (6 bases). The CDR3 is made up of 14 amino acids. CDR1 is MRHNA and CDR2 is SNTAGT in the germline V gene. The ends were cut back, 2 bases at V and 6 bases at J, with 11 bases in the middle. CDR3 sequence reads: CASSDLTGSNEQFF. Written as DNA, the CDR3 is TGTGCCAGCAGTGACCTCACAGGGTCCAATGAGCAGTTCTTC.

Here the CDR3 reads CASSQAREAPLHF. The CDR3 nucleotides read TGTGCCAGCAGCCAAGCCAGGGAGGCACCCCTCCACTTT. This chain uses TRBV4-2 with TRBJ1-6; D is perhaps TRBD1 (5 bases). The CDR3 runs 13 residues. V was clipped by 1 base and J by 11 bases, with 9 bases between them. Per germline, CDR1 LGHNA and CDR2 YNFKEQ.

The chain couples TRBV28 to TRBJ1-2; D not resolved. V was shortened by 1 base and J by 2 bases, with 8 bases between the two germline ends. The CDR3 sequence is 14 residues long. Germline CDR1 and CDR2: MDHEN and SYDVKM. The DNA for the CDR3 is TGTGCCAGCAGTTTATTGGGCAGCAACTATGGCTACACCTTC. Encoded protein: CASSLLGSNYGYTF.

The chain joins TRBV7-2 to TRBJ1-1, with TRBD1 matching over 9 bases. Looked up from germline, CDR1 is SGHTA and CDR2 is FQGNSA. The CDR3 extends over 16 amino acids. V lost 5 bases, J lost 6 bases, and 13 bases stayed unmatched. CDR3 protein: CASSPGTGNRVAEAFF. CDR3 DNA sequence: TGTGCCAGCAGCCCCGGGACAGGGAACCGCGTGGCTGAAGCTTTCTTT.

The gene calls are TRBV11-3 and TRBJ2-1; 8 bases match TRBD2. This CDR3 is 16 amino acids long. CDR1 and CDR2 (germline): SGHNT, YENEEA. The trim removed 1 base at V and 6 bases at J, leaving 8 bases unmatched. CDR3 DNA sequence: TGTGCCAGCAGCTTAGGGGTTTCCGGGACTAGCAATGAGCAGTTCTTC. This gives the protein CASSLGVSGTSNEQFF.